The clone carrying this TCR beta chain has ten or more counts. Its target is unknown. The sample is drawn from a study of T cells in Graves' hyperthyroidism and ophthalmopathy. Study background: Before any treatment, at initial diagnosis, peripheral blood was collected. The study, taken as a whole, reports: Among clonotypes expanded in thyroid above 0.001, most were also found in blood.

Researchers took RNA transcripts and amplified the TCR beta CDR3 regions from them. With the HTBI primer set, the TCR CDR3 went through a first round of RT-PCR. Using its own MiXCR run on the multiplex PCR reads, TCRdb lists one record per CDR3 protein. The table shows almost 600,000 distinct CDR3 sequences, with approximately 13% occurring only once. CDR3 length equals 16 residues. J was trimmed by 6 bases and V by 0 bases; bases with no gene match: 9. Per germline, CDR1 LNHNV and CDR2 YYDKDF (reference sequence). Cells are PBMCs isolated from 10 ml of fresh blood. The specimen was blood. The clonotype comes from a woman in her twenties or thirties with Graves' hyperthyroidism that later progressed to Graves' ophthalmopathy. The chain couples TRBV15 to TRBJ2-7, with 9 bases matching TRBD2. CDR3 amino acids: CATSREAGGGGSEQYF. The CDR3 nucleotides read TGTGCCACCAGCAGAGAAGCGGGAGGAGGTGGGTCCGAGCAGTACTTC.